One sample yielded the 10 T cell receptor beta chains listed below, sequenced in a study of OX40 agonist ivuxolimab in advanced cancers. Libraries were prepared by immunoSEQ multiplex PCR; TCRdb keeps only in-frame clonotypes and omits some of them. The sample carries about 99,000 clones, around 94% recorded once. Sequencing was performed on CD4+ or CD8+ T cells sorted from blood, taken in a trial of the OX40 agonist ivuxolimab. All receptors come from an adult with an advanced solid tumor such as melanoma, head and neck, liver or kidney cancer.

This clone was seen a handful of times. V and J are TRBV6-1 and TRBJ2-1; maybe TRBD2 (5 bases). Germline assignment: CDR1 MNHNS and CDR2 SASEGT. V was clipped by 5 bases and J by 5 bases, with 13 bases between them. This CDR3 is built from 14 residues. This CDR3 is CASSSRTGNNEQFF. The DNA of the CDR3 is TGTGCCAGCAGTTCCAGGACGGGGAACAATGAGCAGTTCTTC.

This clone was recorded only once. The rearrangement uses TRBV19 and TRBJ1-2; 8 bases align to TRBD1. The CDR3 is 14 residues long. Germline V CDR1 and CDR2: LNHDA, SQIVND (reference sequence). The trim removed 3 bases at V and 8 bases at J, leaving 8 bases unmatched. The CDR3 protein is CASSMVDRVEGYTF. CDR3 coding DNA: TGTGCCAGTAGTATGGTGGACAGGGTGGAAGGCTACACCTTC.

The J gene is TRBJ2-7, the V gene TRBV28; 8 nucleotides match TRBD2. Germline trimming cut 3 bases from V and 2 bases from J; bases unmatched to any gene: 9. CDR1 and CDR2 from the germline V gene are MDHEN and SYDVKM. The CDR3 loop spans 16 amino acids. DNA for the CDR3: TGTGCCAGCAGTTTTCCGCAAGCGGGAGTGGCCTACGAGCAGTACTTC. Residues: CASSFPQAGVAYEQYF.

The rearrangement uses TRBV29-1 and TRBJ2-1; 7 bases align to TRBD2. V shed 1 base and J 2 bases; nucleotides not matched to a gene: 2. This CDR3 is 14 amino acids long. Germline lookup yields CDR1 SQVTM and CDR2 ANQGSEA. The CDR3 loop reads CSVEGGRAYNEQFF. The CDR3 region has the DNA TGCAGCGTTGAAGGCGGGAGAGCCTACAATGAGCAGTTCTTC.

The chain employs TRBV7-6 and TRBJ2-7; TRBD2 agrees at 10 bases. This CDR3 comprises 15 residues. V shed 3 bases and J 4 bases; nucleotides not matched to a gene: 6. Germline-derived CDR1 and CDR2 are SGHVS and FNYEAQ. CDR3 sequence: CASSFWLAGVYEQYF. Here the CDR3 DNA reads TGTGCCAGCAGCTTCTGGCTAGCGGGAGTATACGAGCAGTACTTC.

The chain uses TRBV6-5 and TRBJ1-3; TRBD1 might be the D (5 bases). Germline-derived CDR1 and CDR2 are MNHEY and SVGAGI. V lost 0 bases and J lost 0, with 9 bases in between. The CDR3 sequence is 16 residues long. CDR3 DNA sequence: TGTGCCAGCAGTTACTCTGGGGGTCACTCTGGAAACACCATATATTTT. It is translated as CASSYSGGHSGNTIYF.

This clone has a single count. The junction and the germline gene differ at one end; a read error may be behind it. This chain connects TRBV18 to TRBJ1-3, with D unclear. The length of the CDR3 is 15 residues. Germline values: CDR1 KGHSH, CDR2 LQKENI. CDR3 protein: CASSPPPSSGSTIYF. The CDR3 DNA reads as TGTGCCAGCTCACCACCGCCCAGCTCTGGAAGCACCATATATTTT. Full variable domain (remainder filled in from reference TRBV18 and TRBJ1-3): NAGVMQNPRHLVRRRGQEARLRCSPMKGHSHVYWYRQLPEEGLKFMVYLQKENIIDESGMPKERFSAEFPKEGPSILRIQQVVRGDSAAYFCASSPPPSSGSTIYFGEGSWLTVV.

This sequence joins TRBV9 and TRBJ2-1, with D perhaps matching TRBD1 or TRBD2 (5 bases each). With 3 bases removed from V and 5 bases from J, the gap between germline ends came to 18 bases. The CDR3 runs 16 residues. Per germline, CDR1 SGDLS and CDR2 YYNGEE. CDR3 sequence (DNA): TGTGCCAGCAGCGCCCCCCTCGCCGGGACCAACAATGAGCAGTTCTTC. It specifies CASSAPLAGTNNEQFF.

V and J are TRBV10-3 and TRBJ1-5, with D possibly TRBD1 on 6 matching bases. Trimming took 4 bases from V and 4 from J, leaving 8 bases between them. The germline V gene has CDR1 ENHRY and CDR2 SYGVKD. CDR3 length: 13 amino acids. In nucleotides, the CDR3 is TGTGCCATCAGTGGGACAGTGAATCAGCCCCAGCATTTT. Translated, it gives CAISGTVNQPQHF.

The CDR3 DNA reads TGTGCCTCCCGGGGGATTGACACCATATATTTT. This codes for CASRGIDTIYF. J is TRBJ1-3 and V is TRBV28; tentative D call: TRBD1 (5 bases). There are 11 residues in the CDR3. In germline, CDR1 is MDHEN, CDR2 SYDVKM. V lost 11 bases and J lost 8, with 13 bases in between.